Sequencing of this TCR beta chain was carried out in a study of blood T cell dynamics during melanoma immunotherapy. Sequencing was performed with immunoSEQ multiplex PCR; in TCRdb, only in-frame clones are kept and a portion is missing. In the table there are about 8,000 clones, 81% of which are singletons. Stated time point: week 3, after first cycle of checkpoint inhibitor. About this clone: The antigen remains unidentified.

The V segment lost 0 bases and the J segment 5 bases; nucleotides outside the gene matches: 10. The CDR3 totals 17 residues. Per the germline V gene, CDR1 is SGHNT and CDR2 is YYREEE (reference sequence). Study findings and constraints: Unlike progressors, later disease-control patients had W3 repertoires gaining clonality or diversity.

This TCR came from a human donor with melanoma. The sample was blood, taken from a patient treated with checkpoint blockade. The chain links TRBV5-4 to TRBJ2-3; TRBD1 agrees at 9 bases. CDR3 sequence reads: CASSLGGRTGVVDTQYF. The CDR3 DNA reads TGTGCCAGCAGCTTGGGGGGGCGGACAGGGGTGGTAGATACGCAGTATTTT.